This T cell receptor (beta chain) was sequenced during a study of cytomegalovirus exposure and HLA in healthy donors (dated by TCRdb to about 2017). Background for the entire study: In an earlier analysis of under 600 of the donors, 276 Gb of sequence data and some 120 million unique TCR beta sequences from about 179 million T cells were reported. To decide whether each TCR beta V gene segment behaved as functional or pseudogenic, an earlier analysis of approximately 620 of the donors relied on high-throughput TCR beta sequencing. In the later analysis, no new phenotypic data were used to find candidate immune exposures; instead, reliance was placed on TCR beta sequences and their occurrence across donors. Along with the approximately 700-subject first cohort, a separate validation cohort of over 90 different subjects was used. Because of strong linkage in the cohort, roughly five DR-DQ haplotypes were treated as single units for association and clustering. All discovery cohort repertoires had been generated using a single sequencing platform. An early release that covered fewer than 800 HLA-typed donors contained approximately 290 gigabases of sequencing data and roughly 84 million unique TCR sequences. To predict cytomegalovirus infection status, the study brought together high-throughput TCR immunosequencing, statistical association of individual TCRs with disease status, and machine learning. The study aimed to test whether cataloging public T cell receptors could reveal signatures of past pathogen exposure. Typing coverage varied by locus: about 629-630 donors for A, B, C, DRB1 and DQB1; about 520 for DQA1; about 600 for DPA1; fewer than 480 for DPB1. The study used immunosequencing to profile the T cell repertoires of 670 or so subjects and linked those repertoires to cytomegalovirus serostatus. HLA typing covered class I and class II loci at four-digit resolution. On average, around 230,000 unique TCR beta nucleotide sequences were sequenced per donor among a few hundred genotyped donors of the cohort, with roughly a sixth of those sequences being non-productive. Of the roughly 390 genotyped donors, less than 85% were placed in the genetic ancestry cluster associated with self-reported Caucasian donors. Alongside the repertoire data, information on donor age, sex, ethnicity and CMV serostatus was compiled. A later genetic analysis took genome-wide SNP genotypes for about three fifths of the roughly 670 donors and used that subset as a discovery cohort. To study patterns of TCR occurrence, a later analysis re-analyzed previously published TCR beta repertoires from several hundred donors and added high-resolution HLA genotyping.

To prepare the library, the immunoSEQ multiplex PCR assay was applied. For the multiplex PCR, a mixture combining 60 forward primers for TCR Vbeta segments and 13 reverse primers for TCR Jbeta segments was used. The CDR3 region of rearranged TCR beta genes was amplified from genomic DNA by a multiplex PCR assay. On the Illumina HiSeq System, the amplified TCR beta libraries were sequenced as 87-base-pair reads. On the authors' methods: In a later analysis, approximately 74 million unique TCR beta chains were counted across the roughly 670 repertoires, and roughly 10 million of these chains were shared by at least two donors. A nearest-neighbor algorithm error-corrected the raw reads and collapsed the reads into unique sequences, merging closely related sequences to remove PCR and sequencing errors. CDR3 sequences were aligned to IMGT reference sequences to assign V, D and J gene segments. For a sequence to be retained, at least a six-nucleotide match to both a V gene segment and a J gene segment was required. Rearrangements were classified as productive when the CDR3 lacked stop codons and remained in frame with V and J, and all other rearrangements were classified as non-productive. Following IMGT convention, CDR3 was defined as the stretch from the second conserved V-encoded cysteine up to the conserved J-encoded phenylalanine. The earlier analysis of about 640 of the donors excluded any sequence lacking an unambiguous match to a single V gene segment. In an earlier analysis of approximately 590 of the donors, V segments were called functional above 56.7% productive rearrangements and were called segregating when the between-donor standard deviation exceeded 5%. To diagnose cytomegalovirus status from the catalog of TCR beta chain sequences, a statistical classification framework was built. V and J gene assignment, in a later analysis, came from comparing TCR nucleotide sequences with IMGT/GENE-DB human TR gene sequences. The TCRdist pipeline was used in a later analysis to assign CDR3 sequences and most-parsimonious VDJ recombination scenarios. In a later analysis, each TCR beta chain was defined by its CDR3 amino acid sequence together with its V-gene family, and reads lacking a unique V-gene family were excluded. In a later analysis, around 600 highly shared, low-generation-probability nucleotide sequences were removed to address suspected cross-contamination and a sequencing artifact. For each public chain, a later analysis derived a clonal expansion index from normalized ranks of inferred template counts within each repertoire. A later analysis computed generation probabilities with a VDJ recombination model fitted to out-of-frame rearrangements, and checked the results against IGoR. A later analysis scored TCR-TCR, TCR-HLA and TCR-CMV co-occurrence with hypergeometric tests, applying a repertoire-size bias correction to TCR pairs. In a later analysis, false discovery rates were estimated by permuting HLA or CMV assignments 20 times. In a later analysis, co-occurring TCRs were grouped using DBSCAN, with TCRdist sequence similarity added in when clustering inside HLA-allele-positive subsets. Repertoires with fewer than 30,000 or more than 120,000 public chains were left out of co-occurrence clustering, as were roughly five repertoires with anomalous nucleotide sharing. TCRdb provides this immuneACCESS table in a form limited to in-frame rearrangements. Some clones are lacking; in checked studies, under half of them reflect an unresolved V gene, and why the rest are absent is not known. The V and J calls and clone size come from that table; D and trimming were worked out from the DNA. Recorded for this sample are around 130,000 clones; about 80% of them occurred a single time. More than 0.95% of the sample belongs to the ten largest clones.

The cohort comprised 710 or so healthy bone marrow donors. At the time of sampling, all cohort members were nominally healthy, though unrecorded immune exposures were likely present. The donor was CMV seronegative and was included in the group of 352 seronegative cohort members. A peripheral blood sample was provided by each donor, and peripheral blood mononuclear cells were used for TCR beta sequencing. Genomic DNA extraction from the blood cell samples was performed with the Qiagen DNeasy Blood Extraction Kit. CDR1 KGHSH and CDR2 LQKENI were looked up in the germline V gene. V is pruned by 1 base and J by 5 bases, leaving 2 bases of the junction without a gene match. Taken from cysteine to phenylalanine, the CDR3 has 14 residues. Of the read, only the CDR3 DNA is kept; its 42 bases are in frame from base 1. A note on this clone: Its antigen is currently not known. It has no much larger one-base neighbor in the sample; base qualities were not kept. The same CDR3 arises from other DNA sequences in this sample as well.

Study-wide findings and limitations: According to a later genetic analysis, donors in an Asian-associated ancestry cluster had fewer N-insertions in productive TCRs than the approximately 710-donor mean. According to a later analysis, most CMV-associated TCR beta chains appeared to be HLA-restricted, and the HLA associations seemed to be driven largely by CMV exposure. A cluster of highly shared sequence variants was judged likely to represent a technical artifact of the sequencing pipeline. It was suggested by the authors that the approach could potentially be generalized to other disease states and immunological phenotypes. Broadly in line with IMGT annotations, most TCR beta V segments showed up in productive rearrangements about 87% or about 30% of the time in an earlier analysis of 450 to 750 of the donors. CMV serostatus was the only immune exposure information available for the cohort. In a later genetic analysis, a missense DCLRE1C variant was associated with V-gene and J-gene trimming of TCR beta chains, and the association was replicated in an independent cohort. In a later analysis, several top co-occurrence clusters were reported to appear linked to parvovirus B19, influenza, CMV and Epstein-Barr virus. Linkage disequilibrium might explain the correlated functional status among segregating V segments, but an unknown experimental factor could not be excluded. Because counts were too low, about 15 rarely observed V segments, including chromosome 9 orphons, were left out of the earlier analysis of approximately 580 of the donors. In both the original and validation cohorts, the classifier was reported to diagnose cytomegalovirus status with high specificity and sensitivity. In a later analysis, the rate of TCR association differed among HLA loci, with DRB1 alleles having the most associated TCRs and HLA-C alleles having the fewest. A further reported finding was that TCR beta sequences accurately predicted the HLA-A and HLA-B alleles for most subjects in the first cohort. Some IMGT-functional V segments, including TRBV6-2 and TRBV6-3, could not be distinguished by the 87-base-pair reads and were therefore excluded. In vitro tests confirmed that a few of the cytomegalovirus-associated TCR beta chains recognize cytomegalovirus antigens. In the study, approximately 150 TCR beta chains were listed as associated with cytomegalovirus. Only TCR beta chains were sequenced in this cohort, and the absence of alpha or paired-chain data limited detectable features. Sequencing depth was assumed to be roughly uniform across donors in the presence/absence analyses, though that assumption may not hold. Most TCR sequences were seen in very few donors, while some public TCRs were found in many individuals. A later analysis found that HLA-associated TCR beta chains were more clonally expanded and had lower generation probabilities than equally common non-associated chains. In a later analysis, some 18,000 TCR beta sequences were associated with specific HLA alleles at a false discovery rate of 0.05. Because HLA typing was missing for some donors at each locus, association tests included only the typed subset. Strong co-occurrence of HLA alleles, especially DR and DQ, made assigning TCR associations to individual alleles difficult.

The sample was PBMCs. The chain is encoded by TRBV18 joined to TRBJ2-3, and 8 bases in between align with TRBD1. This clonotype was obtained from a man between 50 and 59 years old in good health and CMV-seronegative. The nucleotide sequence reads as follows: TGTGCCAGCTCACCACGACAGGGGATAGATACGCAGTATTTT. It specifies CASSPRQGIDTQYF.